Sequencing of this TCR beta chain was carried out in a study of T-cell memory formation after mild COVID-19. With respect to this clonotype: The target antigen is unknown.

The 5'RACE method, run with constant-segment primers, produced TCR alpha and TCR beta cDNA libraries (carrying sample barcodes and UMIs). One entry per CDR3 protein, called by TCRdb with MiXCR from the 5' RACE reads. The data contain roughly 58,000 distinct CDR3 sequences, around 9.5% of them singletons. Germline values: CDR1 SSHAT, CDR2 FNYEAQ (reference sequence). The CDR3 sequence is 16 residues long. Trimming pared 5 bases from V and 8 bases from J, leaving 25 bases between. Whole-study findings and limits: Within pre-infection memory, some responding clones were found, suggesting cross-reactive memory joined. Later expanders leaned CD4+, whereas clones that contracted between day 15 and 85 were balanced CD4/CD8. The CD4+ clones that contracted clustered mainly within CM and EM, and the CD8+ clones concentrated in EMRA.

This chain joins TRBV7-7 and TRBJ2-7; the D gene could be TRBD1 or TRBD2 (5 bases each). The sequence derives from a man aged 18 to 29 who had mild COVID-19 (a few samples of this study predate the infection). Cell type and time point are not known. The sample was PBMCs or a T cell subset sorted from them (not recorded which). In DNA, the CDR3 is TGTGCCAGCAGCCCCGGGCTTTCCGGGACGGGAATGAAGCAGTACTTC. Residues: CASSPGLSGTGMKQYF.